This TCR beta chain was captured in a study of early stage breast cancer tumors. In the study overall: About 80% of the 16 invasive tumors were ER+, PR+ and HER2-.

The adjacent normal breast tissue was taken roughly 1.8-4 cm from the tumor. In regard to this clone: The target antigen is unknown.

Between the trimmed V and J ends, which lost 3 bases and 5 bases, there was a span of 19 bases. Germline V gene lookup returns CDR1 LNHDA and CDR2 SQIVND (reference sequence). This CDR3 spans 16 amino acids. Study outcomes and limitations: Commonly generated sequences made up most enriched TCRB sequences shared between patients. Compared with adjacent normal breast, tumors showed about 2.5-fold denser, more clonal T cells.

Some clones are missing from TCRdb's copy, which holds only in-frame ones; the method was immunoSEQ multiplex PCR. The table lists approximately 7,000 clones, around two thirds of them singletons, with roughly 13% in the top ten. The rearrangement links TRBV19 to TRBJ1-1, with a weak D call TRBD1 (6 bases). The TCR originated in a person aged 45 to 60 with breast cancer. Material for sequencing was normal breast tissue next to the tumor. This chain's CDR3 is CASSIGQQFLKTEAFF. The CDR3 DNA reads as TGTGCCAGTAGTATCGGACAGCAGTTTTTAAAAACTGAAGCTTTCTTT. The complete variable domain, with remaining parts taken from reference TRBV19 and TRBJ1-1, reads DGGITQSPKYLFRKEGQNVTLSCEQNLNHDAMYWYRQDPGQGLRLIYYSQIVNDFQKGDIAEGYSVSREKKESFPLTVTSAQKNPTAFYLCASSIGQQFLKTEAFFGQGTRLTVV.